These 19 T cell receptor beta chains came from one sample sequenced in a study of blood T cell repertoires in COVID-19. Method: immunoSEQ multiplex PCR; TCRdb's copy keeps in-frame clones and lacks some. Here the sample spans 250,000 to 300,000 clones, 75% to 95% being singletons. The sample consisted of PBMCs or T cells enriched from blood (not recorded which). The receptors derive from a woman in her 30s who had recovered from COVID-19.

The chain has TRBV9 and TRBJ2-3, with D perhaps TRBD2 (6 bases). Per germline, CDR1 SGDLS and CDR2 YYNGEE. This CDR3 comprises 16 residues. The ends were cut back, 2 bases at V and 7 bases at J, with 20 bases in the middle. The CDR3 is CASSVGGVGERNTQYF. The DNA of the CDR3 is TGTGCCAGCAGCGTCGGGGGAGTGGGGGAGAGAAATACGCAGTATTTT.

The CDR3 region has the DNA TGTGCAAGTCGCAAACGGGGAGCTGTTTTT. This codes for CASRKRGAVF. The gene calls are TRBV12-2 and TRBJ2-2; the DNA was not compared with TRBD2, the D call given in the table. TRBV12-2 is marked as a pseudogene. This CDR3 has 10 amino acids.

The chain carries TRBV6-2 or TRBV6-3 and TRBJ2-7; possible D gene TRBD2, 6 bases. With 5 bases removed from V and 2 bases from J, the gap between germline ends came to 16 bases. This CDR3 is built from 15 residues. Germline CDR1 reads MNHEY; CDR2 reads SVGEGT. Here the CDR3 reads CASSHPRDQPYEQYF. In nucleotides, the CDR3 is TGTGCCAGCAGTCATCCGCGGGACCAACCCTACGAGCAGTACTTC.

The rearrangement uses TRBV28 and TRBJ1-5, with D possibly matching TRBD1 (6 bases). Germline V lookup: CDR1 MDHEN, CDR2 SYDVKM. Trimming left V 2 bases short and J 6 bases short, with 14 bases between. The CDR3 is 15 residues long. Here the CDR3 DNA reads TGTGCCAGCAGTTTAGCCGACAGGACCTTTCAGCCCCAGCATTTT. Translated, it gives CASSLADRTFQPQHF.

Here the CDR3 reads CSVKGTGGGYEQYF. The DNA for the CDR3 is TGCAGCGTGAAAGGGACAGGGGGAGGCTACGAGCAGTACTTC. V usage is TRBV29-1 and J usage is TRBJ2-7; 11 bases fit TRBD1. J gave up 3 bases and V 6 bases, and 7 bases lay outside the gene matches. This CDR3 comprises 14 residues. Germline V gives CDR1 SQVTM, CDR2 ANQGSEA.

The chain links TRBV9 to TRBJ1-6, with 12 bases fitting TRBD1. The germline V gene has CDR1 SGDLS and CDR2 YYNGEE. The CDR3 totals 20 residues. After removal of 3 bases from V and 7 bases from J, the junction contained 17 bases not matched to a gene. The chain's CDR3 is CASSGDPFGTGGRMNSPLHF. In DNA form, the CDR3 reads TGTGCCAGCAGCGGAGACCCCTTCGGGACAGGGGGCCGTATGAATTCACCCCTCCACTTT.

This chain joins TRBV27 and TRBJ1-6, with unresolved D. CDR1 and CDR2 from the germline V gene are MNHEY and SMNVEV (reference sequence). The CDR3 has 13 amino acids. V lost 2 bases and J lost 13, with 12 bases in between. The CDR3, as DNA: TGTGCCAGCAGTTTAGGTCATACTATGCCCCTCCACTTT. This translates into CASSLGHTMPLHF.

The V call is TRBV9, the J call TRBJ2-1; 8 bases are a match to TRBD2. The germline gives CDR1 SGDLS, CDR2 YYNGEE. V lost 3 bases, J lost 10 bases, and 12 bases stayed unmatched. The CDR3 loop spans 15 amino acids. In nucleotides, the CDR3 is TGTGCCAGCAGCGCCCAGGGACTAGAGGGGAACGAGCAGTTCTTC. It yields the protein CASSAQGLEGNEQFF. Using reference TRBV9 and TRBJ2-1 for the parts outside the CDR3, the full variable domain is DSGVTQTPKHLITATGQRVTLRCSPRSGDLSVYWYQQSLDQGLQFLIQYYNGEERAKGNILERFSAQQFPDLHSELNLSSLELGDSALYFCASSAQGLEGNEQFFGPGTRLTVL.

The chain recombines TRBV10-3 with TRBJ2-5, with 9 bases lining up with TRBD1. The V segment lost 6 bases and the J segment 4 bases; nucleotides outside the gene matches: 3. The CDR3 totals 13 residues. Germline V gene data show CDR1 as ENHRY and CDR2 as SYGVKD. CDR3 DNA: TGTGCCATCAGGGTGACAGGGGGAGAGACCCAGTACTTC. Amino acids: CAIRVTGGETQYF.

This clone was found once. The genes are TRBV5-1 and TRBJ1-5; D is undetermined. Per germline, CDR1 SGHRS and CDR2 YFSETQ. The CDR3 runs 13 residues. Trimming took 4 bases from V and 6 from J, leaving 11 bases between them. CDR3 sequence: CASSVRVGQPQHF. CDR3 coding DNA: TGCGCCAGCAGCGTCCGGGTCGGTCAGCCCCAGCATTTT.

This chain links TRBV28 with TRBJ2-5, with 9 bases that match TRBD2. Germline assignment: CDR1 MDHEN and CDR2 SYDVKM. V shed 2 bases, J shed 0 bases, and the junction held 10 bases outside the gene matches. CDR3 length equals 18 residues. CDR3 in amino acids: CASSLELGEREDQETQYF. The CDR3 DNA reads TGTGCCAGCAGTTTAGAACTAGGGGAGCGGGAGGACCAAGAGACCCAGTACTTC.

The chain links TRBV18 to TRBJ2-3; a possible D gene is TRBD1 (6 bases). Germline V gene lookup returns CDR1 KGHSH and CDR2 LQKENI. V was trimmed by 4 bases and J by 0 bases, leaving 14 bases between them. The CDR3 length is 16 residues. The CDR3 sequence is CASSQTGTTSTDTQYF. Written as DNA, the CDR3 is TGTGCCAGCTCACAGACCGGGACAACTAGCACAGATACGCAGTATTTT.

This clone has only a few counts. V and J are TRBV10-3 and TRBJ1-3; 8 positions match TRBD1. This CDR3 has 17 residues. The V gene's germline CDR1 is ENHRY and CDR2 SYGVKD. The V and J ends lost 8 bases and 0 bases, in that order; junction bases with no gene match: 12. The CDR3 spells CAIGSSRGQASGNTIYF. As DNA, the CDR3 is TGTGCCATCGGTTCGAGCAGGGGACAGGCCTCTGGAAACACCATATATTTT.

J is TRBJ2-2 and V is TRBV19, with D perhaps matching TRBD2 (6 bases). Germline lookup yields CDR1 LNHDA and CDR2 SQIVND (reference sequence). The length of the CDR3 is 18 residues. Trimming left V 2 bases short and J 2 bases short, with 18 bases between. This chain's CDR3 is CASSISPMWGDNTGELFF. The CDR3 coding sequence is TGTGCCAGTAGTATATCGCCCATGTGGGGGGATAACACCGGGGAGCTGTTTTTT.

The chain employs TRBV30 and TRBJ1-3, with TRBD1 identical over 7 bases. CDR1 GTSNPN and CDR2 SVGIG come from the germline V gene (reference sequence). Trimming cost V 0 bases and J 2 bases; bases outside gene matches: 4. The CDR3 runs to 15 residues. The CDR3, as DNA: TGTGCCTGGAGTGTACGGAGGGGGCCTGGAAACACCATATATTTT. It yields the protein CAWSVRRGPGNTIYF.

The chain uses TRBV28 and TRBJ2-2, with TRBD1 identical over 9 bases. The CDR3 totals 13 residues. The germline V gene has CDR1 MDHEN and CDR2 SYDVKM. Trimming removed 11 bases from V and 5 bases from J; junction bases left unmatched: 6. CDR3 residues: CAGQGWRTGELFF. The CDR3 DNA reads TGTGCCGGACAGGGGTGGAGGACCGGGGAGCTGTTTTTT.

The V call is TRBV28, the J call TRBJ2-4; 11 bases align to TRBD2. The CDR3 totals 18 residues. CDR1 and CDR2 (germline): MDHEN, SYDVKM. The ends lost 6 bases at V and 0 bases at J; junction bases unmatched: 10. The CDR3 DNA is TGTGCCAGCAGCCAAGGACTAGCGGGCTTACTAGCCAAAAACATTCAGTACTTC. Translating gives CASSQGLAGLLAKNIQYF.

The V call is TRBV5-1, the J call TRBJ2-1; D might be TRBD2 (6 bases). The V end lost 0 bases, the J end lost 7 bases, and 14 bases lay between the germline ends. Germline CDR1 reads SGHRS; CDR2 reads YFSETQ. This CDR3 region has 15 residues. The CDR3 protein is CASSLDGSNFNEQFF. DNA of the CDR3: TGCGCCAGCAGCTTGGACGGGAGTAATTTTAATGAGCAGTTCTTC.

Of note for this clone: The sample holds other DNA sequences that translate to the same CDR3. V gene TRBV14 combines with J gene TRBJ1-2, with 9 bases matching TRBD1. Losses at the gene ends were 4 bases for V and 6 bases for J; bases not matched to a gene: 3. The germline gives CDR1 SGHDN, CDR2 FVKESK. The CDR3 extends over 13 amino acids. This chain's CDR3 is CASSPRTGDGYTF. The CDR3 bases are TGTGCCAGCAGCCCCCGGACAGGGGATGGCTACACCTTC.